The entry below describes one TCR beta chain. These data come from a study of T cells in Graves' hyperthyroidism and ophthalmopathy. V lost 10 bases, J lost 3 bases, and 24 bases lay in between. Germline V lookup: CDR1 MNHEY, CDR2 SMNVEV (reference sequence). CDR3 length equals 16 residues. TCR beta CDR3 regions were amplified from RNA transcripts. When the TCR CDR3 underwent first-round RT-PCR, the HTBI primer set was used. TCRdb used MiXCR to reprocess the multiplex PCR reads, holding one entry per CDR3 protein. The sample records over 500,000 distinct CDR3 sequences, 14% being singletons. The sample taken for sequencing was blood. The genes are TRBV27 and TRBJ1-2, with a weak D call TRBD1 (6 bases). The receptor's source is a woman aged 40 to 55 with Graves' hyperthyroidism. CDR3 sequence reads: CAIPGQRGASHYGYTF. DNA of the CDR3: TGTGCCATCCCTGGACAGAGGGGAGCTTCGCACTATGGCTACACCTTC.